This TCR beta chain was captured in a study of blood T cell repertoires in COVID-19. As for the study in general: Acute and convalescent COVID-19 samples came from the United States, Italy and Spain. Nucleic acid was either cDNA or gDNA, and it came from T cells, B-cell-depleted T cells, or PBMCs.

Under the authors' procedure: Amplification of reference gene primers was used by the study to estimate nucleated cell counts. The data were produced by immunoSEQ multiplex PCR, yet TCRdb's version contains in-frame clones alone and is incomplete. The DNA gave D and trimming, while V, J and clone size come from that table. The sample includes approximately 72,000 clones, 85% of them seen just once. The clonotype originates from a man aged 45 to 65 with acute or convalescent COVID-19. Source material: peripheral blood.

The DNA for the CDR3 is TGTGCCAGCAGCTTGGACAGGGGAACAGATACGCAGTATTTT. Translation: CASSLDRGTDTQYF. The V call is TRBV3-1 (or the pseudogene TRBV3-2), the J call TRBJ2-3; TRBD1 matches 9 bases. The CDR3 has 14 amino acids. Losses at the gene ends were 5 bases for V and 3 bases for J; bases not matched to a gene: 3. Germline CDR1 LGHDT, CDR2 YNNKEL (reference sequence).